This TCR beta chain comes out of a study of T cells in tumors after PD-1 blockade. Study-level information: A subset received ongoing vismodegib 150 mg daily alongside anti-PD-1 therapy.

CDR1 and CDR2 (germline): MNHEY, SVGAGI. This CDR3 contains 14 residues. The V gene end was trimmed by 7 bases and the J gene end by 6 bases; junction bases not matched to a gene: 7. Measured with immunoSEQ multiplex PCR; TCRdb has only the in-frame clones, and not every one. The data contain more than 50,000 clones, over 65% of them singletons. The sequence came from a human donor with basal cell carcinoma. The material sequenced was PBMCs, taken after anti-PD-1 treatment. J is TRBJ2-1 and V is TRBV6-5; 9 bases line up with TRBD1. The CDR3 protein is CASTRVDRGNEQFF. CDR3 bases: TGTGCCAGCACTAGAGTGGACAGGGGCAATGAGCAGTTCTTC.